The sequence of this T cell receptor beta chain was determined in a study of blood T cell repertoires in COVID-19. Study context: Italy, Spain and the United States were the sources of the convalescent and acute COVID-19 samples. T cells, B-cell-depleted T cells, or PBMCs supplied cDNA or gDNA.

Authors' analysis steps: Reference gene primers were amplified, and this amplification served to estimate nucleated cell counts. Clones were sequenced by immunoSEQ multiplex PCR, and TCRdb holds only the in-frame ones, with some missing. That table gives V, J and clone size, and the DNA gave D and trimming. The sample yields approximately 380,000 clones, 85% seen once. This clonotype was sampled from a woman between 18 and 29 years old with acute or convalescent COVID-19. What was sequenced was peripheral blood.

The CDR3 DNA follows: TGTGCCAGCAGCCCAGACAGGAACTCCTACAATGAGCAGTTCTTC. It yields the protein CASSPDRNSYNEQFF. V is TRBV6-5 and J is TRBJ2-1; the D gene is possibly TRBD1 (6 bases). CDR1 is MNHEY and CDR2 is SVGAGI in the germline V gene. The CDR3 consists of 15 residues. V was trimmed by 6 bases and J by 0 bases, leaving 12 bases between them.